Detailed here is one T cell receptor (beta chain). Its specificity is unknown. Primed by a sample-barcoded 5' primer and a J-beta primer mix, a second PCR proceeded for roughly 7 to 12 cycles. A template-switch adaptor that had 12 random nucleotides put a tag on each cDNA molecule. TCRdb re-called the 5' RACE reads with MiXCR, one entry per CDR3 protein. The table has a few hundred thousand distinct CDR3 sequences, about half seen once. The sample comes from a study of blood T cells in healthy people across ages. The germline gives CDR1 MDHEN, CDR2 SYDVKM. Trimming removed 1 base at V and 3 bases at J, with 16 bases between. The CDR3 runs 17 residues. Isolated per sample were at least 7 million PBMCs. Findings and caveats of the study: The study found more naive CD4+ cells and higher diversity in long-lived than aged donors. The study regarded diversity estimates from one million T cells as underestimates.

The TCR sequence derives from a man aged 55 to 70 in good health. The sample taken for sequencing was blood. V gene TRBV28 combines with J gene TRBJ2-4; either TRBD1 or TRBD2 may supply D (6 bases each). The CDR3 is CASSLYGPGEVKNIQYF. CDR3 DNA sequence: TGTGCCAGCAGTTTATATGGCCCAGGGGAGGTCAAAAACATTCAGTACTTC.